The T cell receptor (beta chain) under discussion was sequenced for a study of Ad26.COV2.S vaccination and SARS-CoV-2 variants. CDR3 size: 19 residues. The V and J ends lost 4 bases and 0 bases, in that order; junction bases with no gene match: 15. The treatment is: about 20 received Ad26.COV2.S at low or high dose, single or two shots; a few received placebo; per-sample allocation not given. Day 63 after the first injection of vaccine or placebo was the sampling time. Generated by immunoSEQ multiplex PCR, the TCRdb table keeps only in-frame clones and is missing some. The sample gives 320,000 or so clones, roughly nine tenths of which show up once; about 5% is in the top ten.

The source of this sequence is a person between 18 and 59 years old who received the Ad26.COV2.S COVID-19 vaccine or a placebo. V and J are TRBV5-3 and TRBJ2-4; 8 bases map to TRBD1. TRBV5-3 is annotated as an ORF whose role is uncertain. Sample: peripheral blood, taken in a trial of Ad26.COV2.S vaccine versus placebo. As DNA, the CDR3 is TGTGCCAGAAGCGGGGGGACAGGTCTTCACAGGCTAGCCAAAAACATTCAGTACTTC. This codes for CARSGGTGLHRLAKNIQYF.